This T cell receptor (beta chain) was profiled in a study of T cells in narcolepsy. Findings of the study overall: Comparing one patient's CSF and blood CD4+ clonotypes highlighted HCRT- and TRIB2-specific autoreactive clonotypes.

Some clones are missing from TCRdb's copy, which holds only in-frame ones; the method was immunoSEQ multiplex PCR. The sample consists of some 23,000 clones, roughly four fifths of them appearing once. Comment on this clone: Its antigen is currently unknown.

The CDR3 is made up of 16 amino acids. Germline V gene data show CDR1 as WSHSY and CDR2 as SAAADI. V lost 0 bases and J 6 bases, leaving 17 bases between the germline ends. The V gene is TRBV10-2, the J gene TRBJ2-5; a possible D gene is TRBD1 (6 bases). The sequence derives from a human donor with narcolepsy. Sequenced input: CD45RA- memory CD4+ T cells from PBMCs. The CDR3 sequence is CASSESAGASRQTQYF. In nucleotides, the CDR3 is TGCGCCAGCAGTGAGTCGGCAGGGGCCTCAAGACAGACCCAGTACTTC.